These 28 T cell receptor beta chains originate from one sample sequenced in a study of blood T cell repertoires in COVID-19. Generated by immunoSEQ multiplex PCR, the TCRdb table keeps only in-frame clones and is missing some. Of around 230,000 clones in the sample, roughly 90% are singletons; the top ten hold roughly 4%. Specimen: PBMCs or T cells enriched from blood (not recorded which). The receptors here all came from a woman younger than 45 with acute COVID-19.

The V and J genes are TRBV11-3 and TRBJ2-3; 10 bases are shared with TRBD1. The germline CDR1 and CDR2 sequences are SGHNT and YENEEA. The ends lost 5 bases at V and 3 bases at J; junction bases unmatched: 2. The length of the CDR3 is 14 residues. In DNA form, the CDR3 reads TGTGCCAGCAGCCCGGGACAGGGGACAGATACGCAGTATTTT. Translating it yields CASSPGQGTDTQYF.

V is TRBV7-2 and J is TRBJ1-5; TRBD1 aligns across 9 bases. The CDR3 is 15 amino acids. Germline V lookup: CDR1 SGHTA, CDR2 FQGNSA. Trimming removed 4 bases from V and 2 bases from J; junction bases left unmatched: 3. CDR3 residues: CASSSWTGGNQPQHF. For the CDR3, the DNA is TGTGCCAGCAGCTCCTGGACAGGGGGCAATCAGCCCCAGCATTTT.

The rearrangement joins TRBV7-3 to TRBJ1-2; 9 nucleotides match TRBD1. The CDR3 has 15 residues. V lost 4 bases and J lost 0; bases outside the gene matches: 3. CDR1 is SGHTA, CDR2 FQGTGA, per germline. Written as DNA, the CDR3 is TGTGCCAGCAGCTGGGACAGGGTGGCTAACTATGGCTACACCTTC. Encoded protein: CASSWDRVANYGYTF.

The chain is built from TRBV7-3 and TRBJ1-1; perhaps TRBD1 as D (5 bases). This CDR3 has 13 amino acids. Germline assignment: CDR1 SGHTA and CDR2 FQGTGA. V was clipped by 5 bases and J by 1 base, with 8 bases between them. In DNA, the CDR3 is TGTGCCAGCAGCGTAGGGGAGAACACTGAAGCTTTCTTT. Translating gives CASSVGENTEAFF.

This clone was found a few times. This sequence joins TRBV12-5 and TRBJ1-1, with D perhaps TRBD1 (5 bases). Trimming took 1 base from V and 0 from J, leaving 6 bases between them. Germline assignment: CDR1 LGHNT and CDR2 FRNRAP. This CDR3 spans 14 amino acids. CDR3 amino acids: CASGLDRMNTEAFF. In nucleotides, the CDR3 is TGTGCTAGTGGTTTGGACAGGATGAACACTGAAGCTTTCTTT.

This chain links TRBV5-1 with TRBJ2-1; 8 bases align to TRBD2. The CDR3 totals 15 residues. The V gene end was trimmed by 0 bases and the J gene end by 3 bases; junction bases not matched to a gene: 2. Germline lookup yields CDR1 SGHRS and CDR2 YFSETQ. The CDR3 protein is CASSLERGIYNEQFF. The CDR3 DNA sequence: TGCGCCAGCAGCTTGGAGCGGGGGATCTACAATGAGCAGTTCTTC.

The sample holds a few counts of this clone. Additional DNA sequences in this sample encode the identical CDR3. The chain carries TRBV19 and TRBJ2-2; D unclear. Germline loops: CDR1 LNHDA, CDR2 SQIVND (reference sequence). The CDR3 totals 16 residues. V lost 3 bases and J lost 0, with 11 bases in between. The CDR3 spells CASSILGSSNTGELFF. CDR3 nucleotide sequence: TGTGCCAGTAGTATTCTCGGGTCTTCGAACACCGGGGAGCTGTTTTTT.

This chain links TRBV11-3 with TRBJ2-2, with D possibly TRBD1 on 6 matching bases. The CDR3 totals 19 residues. V dropped 0 bases and J dropped 6 bases, with 23 bases sitting between them. CDR1 is SGHNT, CDR2 YENEEA, per germline. The CDR3 is CASSLDPTLVGAKSGELFF. CDR3 bases: TGTGCCAGCAGCTTAGACCCCACTCTTGTGGGGGCCAAATCCGGGGAGCTGTTTTTT. The variable domain in full, with the rest retrieved from reference TRBV11-3 and TRBJ2-2, is EAGVVQSPRYKIIEKKQPVAFWCNPISGHNTLYWYLQNLGQGPELLIRYENEEAVDDSQLPKDRFSAERLKGVDSTLKIQPAELGDSAVYLCASSLDPTLVGAKSGELFFGEGSRLTVL.

The rearrangement joins TRBV9 to TRBJ1-6; D is unresolved. The germline V gene encodes CDR1 SGDLS and CDR2 YYNGEE. Trimming cost V 3 bases and J 0 bases, with 10 bases left between them. The CDR3 runs 16 residues. CDR3 bases: TGTGCCAGCAGCGGAACGGTTAGCTCCTATAATTCACCCCTCCACTTT. The encoded protein is CASSGTVSSYNSPLHF.

The genes are TRBV5-8 and TRBJ1-2; no reliable D call. The germline CDR1 and CDR2 sequences are SGHTS and YDEGEE. This CDR3 has 13 amino acids. V was trimmed by 2 bases and J by 4 bases, leaving 9 bases between them. The CDR3 DNA is TGTGCCAGCAGCTTAGCAGGCACCTATGGCTACACCTTC. Amino acid sequence: CASSLAGTYGYTF.

The rearrangement uses TRBV30 and TRBJ1-6; 9 bases match TRBD1. In germline, CDR1 is GTSNPN, CDR2 SVGIG (reference sequence). The CDR3 totals 17 residues. The V segment lost 3 bases and the J segment 10 bases; nucleotides outside the gene matches: 16. The CDR3 region has the DNA TGTGCCTGGAGGACACCCCGGGGCGGGACAGGGCCCTCACCCCTCCACTTT. Its translation: CAWRTPRGGTGPSPLHF.

The rearrangement joins TRBV5-1 to TRBJ2-2; 10 bases are shared with TRBD1. CDR1 SGHRS and CDR2 YFSETQ come from the germline V gene. This CDR3 comprises 16 residues. The V segment lost 0 bases and the J segment 6 bases; nucleotides outside the gene matches: 5. CDR3 coding DNA: TGCGCCAGCAGCTTGGCGGGGACAGGGGCCCCCGGGGAGCTGTTTTTT. Translating it yields CASSLAGTGAPGELFF.

The genes are TRBV19 and TRBJ1-1; 8 bases fit TRBD1. Germline V gives CDR1 LNHDA, CDR2 SQIVND (reference sequence). The CDR3 sequence is 14 residues long. CDR3 protein: CPWGRGRGNTEAFF. Here the CDR3 DNA reads TGTCCCTGGGGCAGGGGGCGAGGGAACACTGAAGCTTTCTTT. Filled out from reference TRBV19 and TRBJ1-1, the complete variable domain reads DGGITQSPKYLFRKEGQNVTLSCEQNLNHDAMYWYRQDPGQGLRLIYYSQIVNDFQKGDIAEGYSVSREKKESFPLTVTSAQKNPTAFYLCPWGRGRGNTEAFFGQGTRLTVV.

This clone was found a few times. V and J are TRBV7-6 and TRBJ2-7, with D tentatively TRBD1 (6 bases). This CDR3 spans 15 amino acids. Trimming took 5 bases from V and 3 from J, leaving 17 bases between them. CDR1 is SGHVS and CDR2 is FNYEAQ in the germline V gene. The CDR3 is CASSPGHRVFYEQYF. In DNA, the CDR3 is TGTGCCAGCAGCCCAGGGCACAGGGTCTTCTACGAGCAGTACTTC.

V usage is TRBV10-3 and J usage is TRBJ1-6; 9 nucleotides match TRBD1. Germline assignment: CDR1 ENHRY and CDR2 SYGVKD. The V segment lost 6 bases and the J segment 7 bases; nucleotides outside the gene matches: 13. The CDR3 runs to 17 residues. CDR3 sequence reads: CAIRAKTSGTGNSPLHF. The CDR3 nucleotides read TGTGCCATCAGGGCCAAAACATCCGGGACAGGGAATTCACCCCTCCACTTT.

V usage is TRBV29-1 and J usage is TRBJ1-2; D might be TRBD1 (6 bases). Trimming pared 4 bases from V and 5 bases from J, leaving 11 bases between. The CDR3 is made up of 12 amino acids. Germline CDR1 is SQVTM and CDR2 is ANQGSEA. The CDR3 nucleotides are TGCAGCGTTGCAACCGGGACATATGGCTACACCTTC. Its translation is CSVATGTYGYTF.

The chain uses TRBV4-1 and TRBJ2-5, with 9 bases lining up with TRBD2. This CDR3 contains 16 residues. The V and J ends lost 1 base and 2 bases, in that order; junction bases with no gene match: 5. Germline V CDR1 and CDR2: MGHRA, YSYEKL. CDR3 coding DNA: TGCGCCAGCAGCCAAGTCGCTAGCGGGACGCAAGAGACCCAGTACTTC. Its translation is CASSQVASGTQETQYF.

The V and J genes are TRBV9 and TRBJ1-6, with D possibly matching TRBD1 (6 bases). The CDR3 consists of 15 residues. Germline V gene data show CDR1 as SGDLS and CDR2 as YYNGEE. Deletions cut 0 bases from V and 7 bases from J, with 11 bases between. The CDR3 coding sequence is TGTGCCAGCAGCGTAGGAGGGGGGGGCAATTCACCCCTCCACTTT. Its translation: CASSVGGGGNSPLHF.

This chain joins TRBV6-2 or TRBV6-3 and TRBJ2-5, with TRBD1 identical over 7 bases. The CDR3 totals 13 residues. Germline lookup yields CDR1 MNHEY and CDR2 SVGEGT. V lost 6 bases, J lost 5 bases, and 6 bases stayed unmatched. CDR3 loop: CASSGQEWETQYF. The CDR3 bases are TGTGCCAGCAGCGGACAGGAATGGGAGACCCAGTACTTC.

V is TRBV7-2 and J is TRBJ1-3; D is perhaps TRBD1 (5 bases). The V end was cut by 5 bases, the J end by 2 bases, with 10 bases between. This CDR3 spans 14 amino acids. Germline V gene sequence: CDR1 SGHTA, CDR2 FQGNSA. The CDR3 DNA sequence: TGTGCCAGCAGCCCGGGGGTGGCTGGAAACACCATATATTTT. Its translation is CASSPGVAGNTIYF.

The chain combines TRBV7-2 with TRBJ2-1; 7 bases match TRBD1. Germline V gene lookup returns CDR1 SGHTA and CDR2 FQGNSA. This CDR3 has 15 residues. V trimming: 5 bases; J trimming: 0 bases; junction bases outside the gene matches: 4. CDR3 loop: CASSPDRSSYNEQFF. The CDR3 DNA is TGTGCCAGCAGCCCGGACAGGAGCTCCTACAATGAGCAGTTCTTC.

The rearrangement links TRBV7-2 to TRBJ2-7; D may be TRBD2 (7 bases). The V and J ends lost 1 base and 6 bases respectively, with 13 bases between them. Germline loops: CDR1 SGHTA, CDR2 FQGNSA. The CDR3 has 14 residues. Here the CDR3 DNA reads TGTGCCAGCAGCTTAGGGCGGGGGCAAGGCGAGCAGTACTTC. Its protein is CASSLGRGQGEQYF.

A few counts support this clone. The chain uses TRBV6-5 and TRBJ2-7; tentatively, D is TRBD1 (6 bases). CDR1 and CDR2 (germline): MNHEY, SVGAGI. The CDR3 runs to 14 residues. The ends were cut back, 10 bases at V and 3 bases at J, with 19 bases in the middle. The CDR3 loop reads CATLSWGQDYEQYF. The CDR3 DNA is TGTGCCACCTTGTCTTGGGGACAAGACTACGAGCAGTACTTC.

The V and J genes are TRBV28 and TRBJ1-1; the D is unclear. This CDR3 comprises 14 residues. Per the germline V gene, CDR1 is MDHEN and CDR2 is SYDVKM. V was cut by 4 bases and J by 5 bases, with 14 bases left in between. DNA for the CDR3: TGTGCCAGCAGTTCCCGTACGACGAGGACTGAAGCTTTCTTT. Its translation is CASSSRTTRTEAFF. Full variable domain (missing parts from reference TRBV28 and TRBJ1-1): DVKVTQSSRYLVKRTGEKVFLECVQDMDHENMFWYRQDPGLGLRLIYFSYDVKMKEKGDIPEGYSVSREKKERFSLILESASTNQTSMYLCASSSRTTRTEAFFGQGTRLTVV.

The J gene is TRBJ1-3, the V gene TRBV9, with 7 bases identical to TRBD1. The CDR3 totals 14 residues. The junction had 4 bases not matched to a gene; V was cut back by 3 bases and J by 4 bases. Per germline, CDR1 SGDLS and CDR2 YYNGEE. In DNA form, the CDR3 reads TGTGCCAGCAGCGCAGACAGGGAGGGAAACACCATATATTTT. Amino acid sequence: CASSADREGNTIYF.

This clone was detected only a few times. This chain connects TRBV2 to TRBJ1-2; D call uncertain. Germline loops: CDR1 SNHLY, CDR2 FYNNEI. Trimming shortened V by 1 base and J by 7 bases, and 13 bases separated the two germline ends. The CDR3 spans 14 residues. The CDR3 DNA is TGTGCCAGCAGTGAAGTTGGGTACGACACTGGCTACACCTTC. It codes for CASSEVGYDTGYTF.

V is TRBV5-1 and J is TRBJ1-1; D gene unclear. Deletions cut 2 bases from V and 7 bases from J, with 21 bases between. The CDR3 is made up of 16 amino acids. The germline V gene has CDR1 SGHRS and CDR2 YFSETQ. CDR3 nucleotides: TGCGCCAGCAGCTTTGCCCCATCCGGGAGAAGTAGTGAAGCTTTCTTT. Its protein product is CASSFAPSGRSSEAFF.

The J gene is TRBJ1-5, the V gene TRBV15; possible D gene TRBD1, 5 bases. The CDR3 has 15 amino acids. Germline loops: CDR1 LNHNV, CDR2 YYDKDF (reference sequence). V was cut by 1 base and J by 6 bases, with 13 bases left in between. CDR3 DNA: TGTGCCACCAGCAGAGTCCAGGGAATAGGTCAGCCCCAGCATTTT. Translation: CATSRVQGIGQPQHF.